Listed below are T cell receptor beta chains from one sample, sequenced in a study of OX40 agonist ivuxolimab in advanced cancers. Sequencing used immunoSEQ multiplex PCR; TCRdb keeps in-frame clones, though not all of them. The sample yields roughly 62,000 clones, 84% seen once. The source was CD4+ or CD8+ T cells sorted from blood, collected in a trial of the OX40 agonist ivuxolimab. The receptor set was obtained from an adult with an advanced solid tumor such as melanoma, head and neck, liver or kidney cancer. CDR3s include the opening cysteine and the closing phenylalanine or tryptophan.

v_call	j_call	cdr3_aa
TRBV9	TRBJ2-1	CASSVGSSTRGEQFF
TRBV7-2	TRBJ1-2	CASSLGTGEVYGYTF
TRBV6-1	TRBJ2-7	CASSEAWVGQRTYEQYF
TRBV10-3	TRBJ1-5	CASGLKGQPQHF
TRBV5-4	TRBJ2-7	CASRQGLEDEQYF
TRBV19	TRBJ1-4	CASEGGEKLFF
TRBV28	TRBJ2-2	CASRTQGEGTGELFF
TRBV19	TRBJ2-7	CASSIHRAGEQYF
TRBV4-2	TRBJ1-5	CASSQAGRGASNQPQHF
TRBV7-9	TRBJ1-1	CASIGGDRGWSTEAFF
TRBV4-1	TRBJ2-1	CASSQEVAGGREQFF
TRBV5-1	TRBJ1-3	CASSQRTSGSGNTIYF
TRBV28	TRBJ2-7	CASSRQGYEQYF
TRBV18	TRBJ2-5	CASSPNRETQYF
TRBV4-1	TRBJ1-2	CASSQLGLSYGYTF
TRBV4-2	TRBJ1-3	CASSRNRGSGNTIYF
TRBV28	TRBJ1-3	CASGGESGNTIYF
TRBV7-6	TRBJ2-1	CASSLGMGTSGRAWNEQFF
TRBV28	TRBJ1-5	CASLPRGQGYQPQHF
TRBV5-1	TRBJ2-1	CASSPTGGGAGNEQFF
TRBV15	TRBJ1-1	CATSRVSQNTEAFF
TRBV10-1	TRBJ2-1	CASSDGRFGNEQFF
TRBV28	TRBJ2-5	CASSSGLAGTVETQYF
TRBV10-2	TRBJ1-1	CASSEGDNTEAFF
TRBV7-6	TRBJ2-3	CASSLESGALQGAGDTQYF
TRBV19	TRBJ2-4	CASSSTGTGFWSTAKNIQYF
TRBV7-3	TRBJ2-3	CASSLQSGGDTQYF
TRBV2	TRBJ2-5	CASRKDNQETQYF